Below, 20 T cell receptor beta chains from the same sample are listed, as sequenced in a study of shared clonotypes between healthy human individuals. Naive CD8 cells comprised CD45RO-negative, CCR7-positively selected cells, excluding terminally differentiated effector memory CD45RA+ cells. Generated by immunoSEQ multiplex PCR, the TCRdb table keeps only in-frame clones and is missing some. This sample carries some 1,900,000 clones, over 85% of them seen once, and the ten largest clones take roughly 1.2%. The sequenced sample consisted of naive CD8+ T cells sorted from blood. All receptors derive from a young man in good health.

Comment on this clone: Other DNA sequences in the same sample also yield this CDR3. The chain couples TRBV6-5 to TRBJ2-1; 13 nucleotides agree with TRBD2. This CDR3 comprises 15 residues. V dropped 2 bases and J dropped 5; count of bases not matched to a gene: 0. Germline V gene data show CDR1 as MNHEY and CDR2 as SVGAGI. CDR3 sequence (DNA): TGTGCCAGCAGTTACGGACTAGCGGGAGACAATGAGCAGTTCTTC. Protein: CASSYGLAGDNEQFF.

This chain uses TRBV4-3 with TRBJ2-7, with 11 positions matching TRBD2. The CDR3 length is 19 residues. CDR1 is LGHNA, CDR2 YSLEER, per germline. With V trimmed by 0 bases and J by 3 bases, 13 bases remained unmatched. The CDR3 DNA follows: TGCGCCAGCAGCCAAGATCGGGCGGAGAAACTAGCGGGAGTCTACGAGCAGTACTTC. Encoded protein: CASSQDRAEKLAGVYEQYF.

This chain links TRBV29-1 with TRBJ2-5; the D is unclear. Trimming removed 7 bases at V and 4 bases at J, with 7 bases between. The CDR3 has 10 amino acids. Germline CDR1 and CDR2: SQVTM and ANQGSEA. The CDR3 DNA follows: TGCAGCGCTCCGTTAGAGACCCAGTACTTC. This sequence encodes CSAPLETQYF.

This chain connects TRBV19 to TRBJ2-1; 13 bases agree with TRBD2. Germline assignment: CDR1 LNHDA and CDR2 SQIVND (reference sequence). J gave up 8 bases and V 9 bases, and 7 bases lay outside the gene matches. The CDR3 spans 14 residues. CDR3 in amino acids: CASRGLAGWDEQFF. The DNA of the CDR3 is TGTGCCAGCCGGGGACTAGCGGGATGGGATGAGCAGTTCTTC.

V is TRBV9 and J is TRBJ2-1; D gene uncertain. This CDR3 spans 13 amino acids. V was shortened by 3 bases and J by 7 bases, with 11 bases between the two germline ends. The germline V gene encodes CDR1 SGDLS and CDR2 YYNGEE. The CDR3 reads CASSARLVNEQFF. CDR3 bases: TGTGCCAGCAGCGCCCGACTCGTGAATGAGCAGTTCTTC.

The chain combines TRBV9 with TRBJ2-7; 8 nucleotides align to TRBD1. CDR3 length equals 15 residues. The V and J ends lost 3 bases and 0 bases, in that order; junction bases with no gene match: 5. Germline CDR1 and CDR2: SGDLS and YYNGEE. As DNA, the CDR3 is TGTGCCAGCAGCGGCCGGGACAGGAACTCCTACGAGCAGTACTTC. Amino acid sequence: CASSGRDRNSYEQYF.

Regarding this clone: Additional DNA sequences in this sample encode the identical CDR3. The chain combines TRBV6-5 with TRBJ2-7; a weak D match, TRBD1 (6 bases). Germline values: CDR1 MNHEY, CDR2 SVGAGI. The CDR3 has 13 amino acids. The V and J ends lost 6 bases and 2 bases respectively, with 11 bases between them. CDR3 sequence (DNA): TGTGCCAGCAGCCTACAGGGTGCCTACGAGCAGTACTTC. It specifies CASSLQGAYEQYF.

This rearrangement joins TRBV7-9 to TRBJ1-1; D ambiguous. The germline V and J ends were trimmed by 10 bases and 1 base, with 10 bases remaining between them. The CDR3 is 12 residues long. CDR1 and CDR2 (germline): SEHNR, FQNEAQ (reference sequence). CDR3 residues: CATSLGNTEAFF. The CDR3 DNA sequence: TGTGCCACCTCACTAGGGAACACTGAAGCTTTCTTT.

V is TRBV10-2 and J is TRBJ2-2; no clear D gene. The CDR3 runs 11 residues. The V end lost 6 bases, the J end lost 6 bases, and 5 bases lay between the germline ends. Germline CDR1 is WSHSY and CDR2 is SAAADI. CDR3 in amino acids: CASSSAGELFF. The CDR3, as DNA: TGCGCCAGCAGCTCAGCCGGGGAGCTGTTTTTT.

This rearrangement joins TRBV5-1 to TRBJ1-4, with TRBD1 as a possible D gene (6 bases). The V gene's germline CDR1 is SGHRS and CDR2 YFSETQ. V lost 0 bases and J 3 bases, leaving 9 bases between the germline ends. The CDR3 length is 15 residues. CDR3 in amino acids: CASSLEGGPNEKLFF. CDR3 coding DNA: TGCGCCAGCAGCTTGGAGGGGGGCCCTAATGAAAAACTGTTTTTT.

Of note for this clone: The identical CDR3 is also encoded by other nucleotide sequences in the sample. V usage is TRBV25-1 and J usage is TRBJ1-1; no definite D call. V lost 1 base and J lost 5, with 8 bases in between. Per germline, CDR1 MGHDK and CDR2 SYGVNS. The CDR3 covers 13 residues. CDR3 DNA sequence: TGTGCCAGCAGTGAATTGGGTGGGACTGAAGCTTTCTTT. Protein sequence: CASSELGGTEAFF.

V gene TRBV11-2 combines with J gene TRBJ1-6; D remains ambiguous. CDR3 length equals 14 residues. The germline CDR1 and CDR2 sequences are SGHAT and FQNNGV. V was shortened by 3 bases and J by 9 bases, with 12 bases between the two germline ends. The CDR3 region is CASSFMGGSSPLHF. CDR3 coding DNA: TGTGCCAGCAGCTTTATGGGCGGATCTTCACCCCTCCACTTT. The full variable domain, its missing parts supplied by reference TRBV11-2 and TRBJ1-6, is EAGVAQSPRYKIIEKRQSVAFWCNPISGHATLYWYQQILGQGPKLLIQFQNNGVVDDSQLPKDRFSAERLKGVDSTLKIQPAKLEDSAVYLCASSFMGGSSPLHFGNGTRLTVT.

Details on this clone: The junction and the germline gene differ at one end; a read error may be behind it. The chain links TRBV7-2 to TRBJ2-7, with 7 bases lining up with TRBD2. CDR3 length equals 11 residues. Germline CDR1 and CDR2: SGHTA and FQGNSA. CDR3 sequence (DNA): TGTGCCAGCAGCTCCGGGACTACTAACCACTTC. It yields the protein CASSSGTTNHF.

V and J are TRBV5-8 and TRBJ1-5; TRBD1 might be the D (5 bases). This CDR3 has 12 amino acids. Germline V gene lookup returns CDR1 SGHTS and CDR2 YDEGEE. Trimming removed 7 bases at V and 8 bases at J, with 13 bases between. The CDR3: CASGPGKEPQHF. DNA of the CDR3: TGTGCCAGCGGGCCAGGGAAAGAGCCCCAGCATTTT.

This chain joins TRBV30 and TRBJ2-7; D possibly matches TRBD1 or TRBD2 (6 bases each). The length of the CDR3 is 14 residues. Germline CDR1 reads GTSNPN; CDR2 reads SVGIG (reference sequence). V was pared by 0 bases and J by 3 bases, with 12 bases between. CDR3 sequence: CAWSVRGTIYEQYF. DNA of the CDR3: TGTGCCTGGAGTGTACGCGGGACAATCTACGAGCAGTACTTC.

This chain connects TRBV27 to TRBJ1-1, with 7 positions matching TRBD1. Per the germline V gene, CDR1 is MNHEY and CDR2 is SMNVEV (reference sequence). Germline trimming cut 3 bases from V and 1 base from J; bases unmatched to any gene: 5. The CDR3 sequence is 15 residues long. In DNA, the CDR3 is TGTGCCAGCAGTTTCGACAGGGAACAGAACACTGAAGCTTTCTTT. Translated: CASSFDREQNTEAFF.

Worth noting for this clone: The sample carries other DNA sequences with the same CDR3. The rearrangement links TRBV9 to TRBJ1-1; D not resolved. Germline values: CDR1 SGDLS, CDR2 YYNGEE. The CDR3 is 14 amino acids. Trimming took off 0 bases at V and 1 base at J, with 7 bases between the two ends. CDR3 nucleotide sequence: TGTGCCAGCAGCGTAGGCGCAGCGAACACTGAAGCTTTCTTT. Amino acids: CASSVGAANTEAFF.

The rearrangement joins TRBV6-1 to TRBJ2-1, with 7 bases identical to TRBD2. There are 16 residues in the CDR3. Germline values: CDR1 MNHNS, CDR2 SASEGT. The junction had 6 bases not matched to a gene; V was cut back by 4 bases and J by 0 bases. CDR3 nucleotide sequence: TGTGCCAGCAGTGTTCTAGCGGCCGGCTCCTACAATGAGCAGTTCTTC. This sequence encodes CASSVLAAGSYNEQFF.

This clone has only one observation. The V and J genes are TRBV4-1 and TRBJ1-6, with 8 bases that match TRBD1. The CDR3 runs 17 residues. From germline, CDR1 is MGHRA and CDR2 YSYEKL. V shed 0 bases and J 7 bases; nucleotides not matched to a gene: 8. The CDR3 here is CASSQEGFQGANSPLHF. For the CDR3, the DNA is TGCGCCAGCAGCCAAGAGGGGTTTCAGGGGGCGAATTCACCCCTCCACTTT.

The chain joins TRBV19 to TRBJ2-7; tentative D call: TRBD2 (5 bases). Looked up from germline, CDR1 is LNHDA and CDR2 is SQIVND (reference sequence). The CDR3 length is 14 residues. Trimming took off 3 bases at V and 2 bases at J, with 11 bases between the two ends. The CDR3 coding sequence is TGTGCCAGTAGTATTAGAGCTAGCACCTACGAGCAGTACTTC. Translation: CASSIRASTYEQYF.